A selection of T cell receptor beta chains follows, all from one sample in a study of cytomegalovirus exposure and HLA in healthy donors. Assay used: immunoSEQ multiplex PCR; TCRdb lists only in-frame clones, some missing. The table shows 120,000 or so clones, with about 74% occurring only once. The sample taken for sequencing was PBMCs. Receptors originate from a woman in her forties or fifties in good health and CMV-seropositive. Both conserved end residues are part of each CDR3. Each record gives: J gene, V gene, CDR3 protein.

TRBJ2-7 TRBV5-1 CASSSGTPYLAERYF
TRBJ2-7 TRBV5-1 CASSLDGTFNEQYF
TRBJ2-1 TRBV10-3 CATSSGRGVDSEQFF
TRBJ2-3 TRBV15 CATSRGLAGGIDTQYF
TRBJ2-6 TRBV5-6 CASSLGPSGANVLPF
TRBJ2-3 TRBV10-1 CASSEGSVVTDTQYF
TRBJ2-1 TRBV7-9 CASSLGGVSRGNEQFF
TRBJ1-1 TRBV19 CASSAAGTGRTEAFF
TRBJ1-6 TRBV6-1 CASSSQGYSPLHF
TRBJ1-2 TRBV2 CASSQVRGPGGYTF
TRBJ2-3 TRBV9 CASSVGLAGATDTQYF
TRBJ2-5 TRBV28 CASRPLGSGYQETQYF
TRBJ2-7 TRBV2 CASRTGEREQYF
TRBJ2-1 TRBV9 CASSMDRADEQFF
TRBJ2-7 TRBV11-2 CASSTNRGSYEQYF
TRBJ2-5 TRBV2 CASRRGAAETQYF
TRBJ1-2 TRBV4-3 CASSQRRLGSYGYTF
TRBJ1-5 TRBV6-1 CASSENPGTGQPQHF
TRBJ1-4 TRBV19 CASSLGQGFSNEKLFF
TRBJ2-1 TRBV2 CASSEGLAGYNEQFF